Each of the 26 T cell receptor beta chains below was sequenced from the same sample in a study of T-cell reconstitution after alpha-beta-depleted transplantation in children. The authors prepared the TCRbeta library with unique molecular identifiers. TCRdb independently ran MiXCR on the PCR reads; one entry per CDR3 protein. The sample contains roughly 490,000 distinct CDR3 sequences, roughly 11% of which appear only once. The specimen was PBMCs, mostly from graft donor cells, collected 180 days after TCRalphabeta/CD19-depleted stem cell transplant. These TCRs come from a female patient aged 2-10 years who had a stem cell transplant for aplastic anemia, so the T cells may come from the graft donor.

This chain links TRBV29-1 with TRBJ2-5; D is unclear. Trimming stripped 0 bases from V and 5 bases from J, with 22 bases between. From germline, CDR1 is SQVTM and CDR2 ANQGSEA. The CDR3 contains 17 residues. CDR3 loop: CSVEDHPGLADGETQYF. For the CDR3, the DNA is TGCAGCGTTGAAGACCACCCGGGCTTAGCCGACGGGGAGACCCAGTACTTC. The variable domain in full, completed from reference TRBV29-1 and TRBJ2-5, reads SAVISQKPSRDICQRGTSLTIQCQVDSQVTMMFWYRQQPGQSLTLIATANQGSEATYESGFVIDKFPISRPNLTFSTLTVSNMSPEDSSIYLCSVEDHPGLADGETQYFGPGTRLLVL.

This clonotype was observed many times. V and J are TRBV10-3 and TRBJ1-1; 9 bases map to TRBD1. The V and J ends lost 10 bases and 3 bases, in that order; junction bases with no gene match: 3. Germline V CDR1 and CDR2: ENHRY, SYGVKD. The length of the CDR3 is 12 residues. CDR3 coding DNA: TGTGCCACGGACAGGGGCGACACTGAAGCTTTCTTT. Its translation is CATDRGDTEAFF.

This clonotype was seen a few times. The CDR3 sequence is CASRHGQSQETQYF. As DNA, the CDR3 is TGTGCCAGCAGACATGGACAAAGCCAAGAGACCCAGTACTTC. This chain links TRBV4-2 with TRBJ2-5; tentatively, D is TRBD1 (5 bases). This CDR3 spans 14 amino acids. The V end was cut by 6 bases, the J end by 1 base, with 12 bases between. The germline V gene encodes CDR1 LGHNA and CDR2 YNFKEQ.

This clonotype was observed once. The rearrangement links TRBV20-1 to TRBJ2-1; tentative D call: TRBD2 (6 bases). From germline, CDR1 is DFQATT and CDR2 SNEGSKA (reference sequence). This CDR3 contains 14 residues. Trimming took 3 bases from V and 1 from J, leaving 10 bases between them. DNA of the CDR3: TGCAGTGCTAGCGGGAGACTTTCCTACAATGAGCAGTTCTTC. Protein product: CSASGRLSYNEQFF.

The chain has TRBV4-3 and TRBJ2-7; TRBD1 matches at 9 bases. The V gene's germline CDR1 is LGHNA and CDR2 YSLEER. The CDR3 spans 15 residues. Trimming removed 0 bases from V and 7 bases from J; junction bases left unmatched: 7. CDR3 coding DNA: TGCGCCAGCAGCCAAGATCAACAGGGGGCGCGGGAGCAGTACTTC. As protein: CASSQDQQGAREQYF.

The chain links TRBV18 to TRBJ1-1; the D is unclear. Germline V gives CDR1 KGHSH, CDR2 LQKENI. Trimming took off 5 bases at V and 5 bases at J, with 15 bases between the two ends. The CDR3 sequence is 14 residues long. The CDR3 DNA reads TGTGCCAGCTCAGCGGTCATTGGGGAGACTGAAGCTTTCTTT. Protein sequence: CASSAVIGETEAFF.

This clonotype appeared a few times. The rearrangement uses TRBV4-3 and TRBJ2-3; D not certain. The CDR3 length is 15 residues. V lost 0 bases, J lost 4 bases, and 11 bases lay in between. The V gene's germline CDR1 is LGHNA and CDR2 YSLEER. In nucleotides, the CDR3 is TGCGCCAGCAGCCAAGATCGGGTTAGCTCAGATACGCAGTATTTT. It encodes CASSQDRVSSDTQYF.

The chain has TRBV20-1 and TRBJ2-3; TRBD2 matches at 8 bases. CDR1 is DFQATT, CDR2 SNEGSKA, per germline (reference sequence). The CDR3 runs to 14 residues. With V trimmed by 1 base and J by 5 bases, 5 bases remained unmatched. The CDR3 loop reads CSARGGTSEDTQYF. In nucleotides, the CDR3 is TGCAGTGCTAGAGGGGGGACTAGTGAAGATACGCAGTATTTT.

The chain links TRBV28 to TRBJ2-5; D may correspond to TRBD1 or TRBD2 (5 bases each). Germline CDR1 and CDR2: MDHEN and SYDVKM. This CDR3 region has 13 residues. V gave up 6 bases and J gave up 2 bases, with 10 bases separating them. The CDR3 DNA reads as TGTGCCAGCAGAGGGACGGAACAAGAGACCCAGTACTTC. This codes for CASRGTEQETQYF.

The chain couples TRBV27 to TRBJ2-7; a possible D gene is TRBD1 (5 bases). V was pared by 5 bases and J by 5 bases, with 16 bases between. The germline gives CDR1 MNHEY, CDR2 SMNVEV (reference sequence). The CDR3 loop spans 14 amino acids. In DNA, the CDR3 is TGTGCCAGCAGTCTAGTCCAGGGCATCAACGAGCAGTACTTC. Translating gives CASSLVQGINEQYF.

This clonotype was recorded a few times. The chain is built from TRBV7-2 and TRBJ2-1; 8 bases line up with TRBD2. The CDR3 has 15 residues. V gave up 2 bases and J gave up 6 bases; unmatched junction bases: 6. Germline V gives CDR1 SGHTA, CDR2 FQGNSA. The CDR3 is CASSLKNGRANEQFF. The CDR3 nucleotides are TGTGCCAGCAGCTTAAAGAACGGGAGGGCCAATGAGCAGTTCTTC.

This clonotype was found many times. The V gene is TRBV20-1, the J gene TRBJ2-5; D is unclear. This CDR3 is 12 amino acids long. From germline, CDR1 is DFQATT and CDR2 SNEGSKA (reference sequence). Trimming removed 7 bases at V and 2 bases at J, with 11 bases between. As DNA, the CDR3 is TGCAGTGTTCTGGGAATACAAGAGACCCAGTACTTC. It codes for CSVLGIQETQYF.

This clonotype was detected ten times or more. The CDR3 spells CASSRQQGNEQYV. As DNA, the CDR3 is TGTGCCAGCTCACGACAACAGGGGAACGAGCAGTACGTC. This chain connects TRBV18 to TRBJ2-7, with 7 bases fitting TRBD1. With V trimmed by 4 bases and J by 5 bases, 5 bases remained unmatched. Looked up from germline, CDR1 is KGHSH and CDR2 is LQKENI. This CDR3 has 13 amino acids.

This clonotype appeared a few times. The chain employs TRBV9 and TRBJ2-1; possibly TRBD2 for D (6 bases). V lost 4 bases and J lost 6, with 17 bases in between. The CDR3 has 15 residues. CDR1 and CDR2 (germline): SGDLS, YYNGEE. The CDR3 loop reads CASSSLTSPVNEQFF. The CDR3 DNA sequence: TGTGCCAGCAGCTCCCTCACTAGCCCCGTCAATGAGCAGTTCTTC.

This clonotype was picked up a small number of times. The chain links TRBV29-1 to TRBJ2-7; 13 positions match TRBD2. V lost 4 bases to trimming and J lost 2 bases; unmatched junction nucleotides: 5. Germline values: CDR1 SQVTM, CDR2 ANQGSEA. The CDR3 covers 15 residues. The chain's CDR3 is CSVGGTSGRAYEQYF. DNA of the CDR3: TGCAGCGTTGGGGGCACTAGCGGGAGGGCCTACGAGCAGTACTTC.

About this clonotype itself: The junction departs from the called germline gene at one end, perhaps through a read error. The chain joins TRBV7-2 to TRBJ2-7, with D perhaps being TRBD1 or TRBD2 (5 bases each). Looked up from germline, CDR1 is SGHTA and CDR2 is FQGNSA. This CDR3 is built from 16 residues. The CDR3 region has the DNA TGTGCCAGCAGCCAAAGTTGGGCGAGCGCCCGAGGGGAGCGGTACTTC. Translation: CASSQSWASARGERYF. The complete variable domain, with remaining parts taken from reference TRBV7-2 and TRBJ2-7, reads GAGVSQSPSNKVTEKGKDVELRCDPISGHTALYWYRQSLGQGLEFLIYFQGNSAPDKSGLPSDRFSAERTGGSVSTLTIQRTQQEDSAVYLCASSQSWASARGERYFGPGTRLTVT.

The chain has TRBV30 and TRBJ1-1, with 10 bases aligning to TRBD1. Trimming took 4 bases from V and 1 from J; bases not matched to a gene: 12. CDR1 is GTSNPN and CDR2 is SVGIG in the germline V gene (reference sequence). There are 17 residues in the CDR3. Here the CDR3 reads CAWIGPGTGVANTEAFF. CDR3 bases: TGTGCCTGGATTGGACCGGGGACAGGGGTCGCGAACACTGAAGCTTTCTTT.

The rearrangement joins TRBV6-2 or TRBV6-3 to TRBJ2-2; no definite D call. In germline, CDR1 is MNHEY, CDR2 SVGEGT. V was cut by 8 bases and J by 0 bases, with 7 bases left in between. This CDR3 has 13 amino acids. CDR3 region: CASVISNTGELFF. CDR3 nucleotide sequence: TGTGCCAGCGTAATTTCGAACACCGGGGAGCTGTTTTTT.

In this sample, this clonotype turned up a few times. This rearrangement joins TRBV28 to TRBJ1-4, with 9 nucleotides matching TRBD1. CDR1 and CDR2 (germline): MDHEN, SYDVKM. V shed 2 bases and J 8 bases; nucleotides not matched to a gene: 9. The CDR3 is made up of 16 amino acids. This CDR3 is CASSLPTGGRGEKLFF. Written as DNA, the CDR3 is TGTGCCAGCAGTTTACCCACAGGGGGCCGAGGCGAAAAACTGTTTTTT.

This clonotype was found many times. This chain connects TRBV12-3 or TRBV12-4 to TRBJ2-6; D uncertain. Between the trimmed V and J ends, which lost 4 bases and 2 bases, there was a span of 9 bases. This CDR3 contains 15 residues. The CDR3 coding sequence is TGTGCCAGCAGTTCCTTGGGTCCTGGGGCCAACGTCCTGACTTTC. It is translated as CASSSLGPGANVLTF.

This sequence joins TRBV7-2 and TRBJ2-7, with a possible D match to TRBD2 (5 bases). Looked up from germline, CDR1 is SGHTA and CDR2 is FQGNSA. V lost 8 bases and J lost 1, with 18 bases in between. The CDR3 consists of 15 residues. The CDR3 bases are TGTGCCAGCGGCCTGGTTTCGTCGGGGTCCTACGAGCAGTACTTC. Translation gives CASGLVSSGSYEQYF.

This clonotype came up many times. J is TRBJ2-3 and V is TRBV12-3 or TRBV12-4, with 8 nucleotides matching TRBD1. V was pared by 7 bases and J by 5 bases, with 8 bases of the junction left unmatched. The CDR3 loop spans 14 amino acids. The CDR3 DNA sequence: TGTGCCAGCATCTGGGGGACAGGACAAGATACGCAGTATTTT. This gives the protein CASIWGTGQDTQYF.

A remark on this clonotype: A much bigger clone sits one base away, suggesting this may be a read error. The chain carries TRBV24-1 and TRBJ2-4, with a weak D call TRBD2 (6 bases). CDR3 size: 14 residues. Trimming shortened V by 3 bases and J by 12 bases, and 17 bases separated the two germline ends. Germline V gives CDR1 KGHDR, CDR2 SFDVKD. The CDR3 reads CATSDRTTKSSQYF. Here the CDR3 DNA reads TGTGCCACCAGTGATCGGACTACAAAAAGCAGTCAGTACTTC.

At least ten counts were recorded for this clonotype. The chain carries TRBV12-3 or TRBV12-4 and TRBJ2-7; 7 nucleotides agree with TRBD1. Trimming took 5 bases from V and 4 from J; bases not matched to a gene: 14. The CDR3 is 16 residues long. CDR3 region: CASSRGTVQISYEQYF. The CDR3 nucleotides read TGTGCCAGCAGTAGGGGGACAGTCCAGATTAGTTACGAGCAGTACTTC.

The chain combines TRBV4-3 with TRBJ1-1; tentative D call: TRBD1 (5 bases). The germline V gene has CDR1 LGHNA and CDR2 YSLEER. The CDR3 contains 17 residues. Trimming removed 0 bases from V and 0 bases from J, with 14 bases in between. The CDR3 DNA reads TGCGCCAGCAGCCAAGATAACACAGGCACTATGAACACTGAAGCTTTCTTT. It specifies CASSQDNTGTMNTEAFF.

This clonotype was observed many times. The chain uses TRBV12-3 or TRBV12-4 and TRBJ1-2, with 10 bases aligning to TRBD1. The CDR3 consists of 16 residues. With 3 bases clipped from V and 4 bases from J, the junction kept 8 bases outside the gene matches. CDR3 sequence (DNA): TGTGCCAGCAGTTTCGAACTGACAGGGGGCGCCTATGGCTACACCTTC. Translating it yields CASSFELTGGAYGYTF.